These 9 T cell receptor beta chains share one sample of origin, sequenced in a study of identifying expanded T cells in peripheral blood. The assay was immunoSEQ multiplex PCR, and TCRdb's table has in-frame clones only and misses some. The table records about 58,000 clones, roughly four fifths of them present only once. Material: blood. These receptors came from a person aged 18-69 years in good health.

This chain uses TRBV5-4 with TRBJ2-1, with a weak D call TRBD2 (6 bases). The length of the CDR3 is 14 residues. Trimming stripped 3 bases from V and 7 bases from J, with 14 bases between. Germline V gives CDR1 SGHNT, CDR2 YYREEE (reference sequence). The CDR3 reads CASSSGGKGNEQFF. The CDR3 coding sequence is TGTGCCAGCAGCTCTGGAGGGAAGGGAAATGAGCAGTTCTTC.

This chain links TRBV27 with TRBJ1-5, with D possibly matching TRBD1 (6 bases). V was pared by 5 bases and J by 4 bases, with 21 bases between. The CDR3 contains 17 residues. The germline V gene encodes CDR1 MNHEY and CDR2 SMNVEV (reference sequence). Here the CDR3 reads CASSAIQGRGPNQPQHF. CDR3 nucleotides: TGTGCCAGCAGTGCAATACAGGGAAGGGGCCCAAATCAGCCCCAGCATTTT.

To note about this clone: Compared with germline, one end of the junction differs, possibly owing to a read error. V and J are TRBV30 and TRBJ2-7; D uncertain. Germline V gene data show CDR1 as GTSNPN and CDR2 as SVGIG (reference sequence). The CDR3 has 11 residues. CDR3 DNA sequence: TGTGCCCGGAGTGTATACGACGAGCAGTACTTC. Residues: CARSVYDEQYF.

The V gene is TRBV7-2, the J gene TRBJ1-1; D may be TRBD1 (6 bases). V dropped 6 bases and J dropped 4 bases, with 15 bases sitting between them. CDR3 length: 14 residues. Looked up from germline, CDR1 is SGHTA and CDR2 is FQGNSA. CDR3 sequence: CASSPGVVSTEAFF. The CDR3 bases are TGTGCCAGCAGTCCAGGGGTGGTGAGCACTGAAGCTTTCTTT. Full variable domain (rest looked up from reference TRBV7-2 and TRBJ1-1): GAGVSQSPSNKVTEKGKDVELRCDPISGHTALYWYRQSLGQGLEFLIYFQGNSAPDKSGLPSDRFSAERTGGSVSTLTIQRTQQEDSAVYLCASSPGVVSTEAFFGQGTRLTVV.

The chain couples TRBV6-1 to TRBJ1-1, with D perhaps TRBD1 (5 bases). The ends were cut back, 7 bases at V and 0 bases at J, with 15 bases in the middle. The V gene's germline CDR1 is MNHNS and CDR2 SASEGT. CDR3 size: 15 residues. CDR3 DNA: TGTGCCAGCAAGCGGACAAGGGATATGAACACTGAAGCTTTCTTT. Residues: CASKRTRDMNTEAFF.

This clone has just one count. The J gene is TRBJ2-7, the V gene TRBV5-1; TRBD1 matches at 7 bases. This CDR3 comprises 14 residues. V gave up 0 bases and J gave up 4 bases; unmatched junction bases: 4. The V gene's germline CDR1 is SGHRS and CDR2 YFSETQ. DNA for the CDR3: TGCGCCAGCAGCTTGGGACAGGGTGGGTACGAGCAGTACTTC. It translates to CASSLGQGGYEQYF.

The chain has TRBV7-2 and TRBJ2-1; TRBD2 agrees at 7 bases. Germline V gene data show CDR1 as SGHTA and CDR2 as FQGNSA. Trimming removed 1 base from V and 7 bases from J; junction bases left unmatched: 7. CDR3 length equals 15 residues. The CDR3 DNA reads as TGTGCCAGCAGCTTAGAAGGGCTAGCGGAGAATGAGCAGTTCTTC. Its translation: CASSLEGLAENEQFF.

This clone appeared a few times. The rearrangement uses TRBV30 and TRBJ1-5; D perhaps matches TRBD1 (6 bases). The CDR3 extends over 14 amino acids. Germline-derived CDR1 and CDR2 are GTSNPN and SVGIG (reference sequence). The germline V and J ends were trimmed by 2 bases and 7 bases, with 15 bases remaining between them. In DNA form, the CDR3 reads TGTGCCTGGAGTTCGGGACAAGAAGTACAGCCCCAGCATTTT. This translates into CAWSSGQEVQPQHF.

The chain recombines TRBV5-1 with TRBJ1-1, with 9 bases aligning to TRBD1. CDR3 length: 16 amino acids. J lost 0 bases, V lost 5 bases, and 8 bases had no gene match. CDR1 is SGHRS, CDR2 YFSETQ, per germline. The CDR3 DNA sequence: TGCGCCAGCAGGAGGCGGACAGGGGACATGAACACTGAAGCTTTCTTT. Protein product: CASRRRTGDMNTEAFF. The whole variable domain, remainder taken from reference TRBV5-1 and TRBJ1-1, is KAGVTQTPRYLIKTRGQQVTLSCSPISGHRSVSWYQQTPGQGLQFLFEYFSETQRNKGNFPGRFSGRQFSNSRSEMNVSTLELGDSALYLCASRRRTGDMNTEAFFGQGTRLTVV.